A selection of T cell receptor beta chains follows, all from one sample in a study of control samples from healthy donors and cancer patients. Using immunoSEQ multiplex PCR, the repertoire was profiled, and TCRdb retains in-frame clones only, with some absent. The table lists around 150,000 clones, roughly 89% of them singletons. The material sequenced was blood. The receptors shown here come from a man aged 30-40 years in good health. The CDR3 runs from the conserved cysteine through the conserved F or W. D genes are given only for firm matches. Not all rows give a size; the values are once, few, many and, for expanded clones, a class.

clone size | D gene | J gene | V gene | CDR3 DNA | CDR3 protein
once | - | TRBJ2-7 | TRBV7-9 | TGTGCCAGCAGTCCTCGAACGGGGGCGATCTACGAGCAGTACTTC | CASSPRTGAIYEQYF
- | - | TRBJ2-2 | TRBV10-3 | TGTGCCATCAGTGGCCGGGACATCCTCGGGGAGCTGTTTTTT | CAISGRDILGELFF
- | - | TRBJ1-1 | TRBV6-5 | TGTGCCAGCAGTTACTCTGGGGGCGGCACTGAAGCTTTCTTT | CASSYSGGGTEAFF
- | - | TRBJ2-6 | TRBV3-1/TRBV3-2 | TGTGCCAGCTGTAGCTCTGGGGCCAACGTCCTGACTTTC | CASCSSGANVLTF
- | - | TRBJ1-1 | TRBV3-1/TRBV3-2 | TGTGCCAGCAGCCAAGATCGGGGGCGGGGTAACGAGGGCACTGAAGCTTTCTTT | CASSQDRGRGNEGTEAFF
- | - | TRBJ1-2 | TRBV28 | TGTGCCACCGTTCTCACCCCTCCAGATGGCTACACCTTC | CATVLTPPDGYTF
- | TRBD2 | TRBJ2-1 | TRBV4-2 | TGTGCCAGCAGCCGTAGCGGGAGCGATGAGCAGTTCTTC | CASSRSGSDEQFF
- | - | TRBJ2-1 | TRBV7-9 | TGTGCCAGCAGCTTATACCGACTAGGATCTAATGAGCAGTTCTTC | CASSLYRLGSNEQFF
- | - | TRBJ2-2 | TRBV11-1 | TGTGCCAGCAGCCCTCTAAAGAGTGCCACCGGGGAGCTGTTTTTT | CASSPLKSATGELFF
- | TRBD1 | TRBJ2-5 | TRBV7-9 | TGTGCCAGCAGCATCTTGACAGGGGTCCAAGAGACCCAGTACTTC | CASSILTGVQETQYF
- | - | TRBJ1-2 | TRBV7-9 | TGTGCCAGCAGTCATAGCCTCCGGGACATAACCTATGGCTACACCTTC | CASSHSLRDITYGYTF
- | - | TRBJ2-5 | TRBV6-5 | TGTGCCAGCAGTTTAGGGAGAGGGGAGTGGGAGACCCAGTACTTC | CASSLGRGEWETQYF
- | - | TRBJ2-1 | TRBV27 | TGTGCCAGCAGTTCTGGCGGGGGCGGATTAATGAAGGGGCAGTTCTTC | CASSSGGGGLMKGQFF
- | TRBD2 | TRBJ2-1 | TRBV5-1 | TGCGCCAGCAGTTCTAGCGGGGTAAATGAGCAGTTCTTC | CASSSSGVNEQFF
once | - | TRBJ2-5 | TRBV14 | TGTGCCAGCAGCCAACTCTCGGAGGGGGGTATCCAAGAGACCCAGTACTTC | CASSQLSEGGIQETQYF
- | - | TRBJ1-1 | TRBV5-4 | TGTGCCAGCAGTAGGACTGGAGGGACTGAAGCTTTCTTT | CASSRTGGTEAFF
few | - | TRBJ2-2 | TRBV7-7 | TGTGCCAGCAGCTTAGCTGGTAACTGGAACACCGGGGAGCTGTTTTTT | CASSLAGNWNTGELFF
- | - | TRBJ1-5 | TRBV10-3 | TGTGCCATCAGTGAGGAGGGGCGTGGACAGCCCCAGCATTTT | CAISEEGRGQPQHF
- | TRBD2 | TRBJ2-1 | TRBV4-1 | TGCGCCAGCAGCCAAGATACGGGGGGGCGGTTCTACAATGAGCAGTTCTTC | CASSQDTGGRFYNEQFF
- | - | TRBJ2-1 | TRBV20-1 | TGCAGTGCTAGTCGGGTATCTGAGCAGTTCTTC | CSASRVSEQFF
- | TRBD2 | TRBJ2-7 | TRBV29-1 | TGCAGCGGCGGGGGGGGGACTACGAACTACGAGCAGTACTTC | CSGGGGTTNYEQYF
- | TRBD2 | TRBJ2-7 | TRBV9 | TGTGCCAGCAGCCCCCGGACTAGCGGGGGGGCCTACGAGCAGTACTTC | CASSPRTSGGAYEQYF
- | TRBD1 | TRBJ1-2 | TRBV4-3 | TGCGCCAGCAGCCAGGCTTGGGACAGCACTAACTATGGCTACACCTTC | CASSQAWDSTNYGYTF
- | - | TRBJ1-6 | TRBV27 | TGTGCCAGCAGTCTCAGGGAGGGACGATCACCCCTCCACTTT | CASSLREGRSPLHF
- | - | TRBJ1-6 | TRBV28 | TGTGCCATCAACACGGCCCATAATTCACCCCTCCACTTT | CAINTAHNSPLHF
- | TRBD1 | TRBJ1-1 | TRBV10-3 | TGTGCCACGGGACAGGAGCTGAACACTGAAGCTTTCTTT | CATGQELNTEAFF
- | TRBD1 | TRBJ2-2 | TRBV7-3 | TGTGCCAGCGCCCCGGGACAGTACACCGGGGAGCTGTTTTTT | CASAPGQYTGELFF
- | TRBD1 | TRBJ2-7 | TRBV6-5 | TGTGCCAGCAGCTTGGAGGGGGGACAGGGCTACGAGCAGTACTTC | CASSLEGGQGYEQYF
- | TRBD2 | TRBJ2-1 | TRBV7-2 | TGTGCCAGCAGCTTAGATCTAGCGGGAGAAACGAAAGAGCAGTTCTTC | CASSLDLAGETKEQFF
- | - | TRBJ1-2 | TRBV2 | TGTGCCAGCATCGCTGGGGGGCGAGGCTATGGCTACACCTTC | CASIAGGRGYGYTF
- | - | TRBJ2-3 | TRBV18 | TGTGCCAGCTCACCATCCAGGGCCCTACACACAGATACGCAGTATTTT | CASSPSRALHTDTQYF
- | - | TRBJ1-1 | TRBV13 | TGTGCCAGCAGCTCACGGCCCCCGAACACTGAAGCTTTCTTT | CASSSRPPNTEAFF
once | - | TRBJ2-5 | TRBV6-5 | TGTGCCAGCATGGGAAGCTTCAAAGGGGAGACCCAGTACTTC | CASMGSFKGETQYF
- | - | TRBJ2-3 | TRBV3-1/TRBV3-2 | TGTGCCAGCAGCCAAGCGGGGCTAAGCACAGATACGCAGTATTTT | CASSQAGLSTDTQYF
- | - | TRBJ2-3 | TRBV27 | TGTGCCAGCAGTTGGGTCGACTCCACAGATACGCAGTATTTT | CASSWVDSTDTQYF
once | TRBD1 | TRBJ1-6 | TRBV3-1/TRBV3-2 | TGTGCCAGCAGCCCGCCGACAGGGAGTAATTCACCCCTCCACTTT | CASSPPTGSNSPLHF
- | - | TRBJ1-5 | TRBV7-2 | TGTGCCAGCAGCTTGCAGGGCTCCAGGGGACAGCCCCAGCATTTT | CASSLQGSRGQPQHF
- | - | TRBJ1-1 | TRBV4-1 | TGCGCCAGCAGCCAAGAGGTAACAGGCCCGAACACTGAAGCTTTCTTT | CASSQEVTGPNTEAFF
- | - | TRBJ2-7 | TRBV6-5 | TGTGCCAGCAGTTACTCATTAGCGTCCGGCTACGAGCAGTACTTC | CASSYSLASGYEQYF
- | - | TRBJ1-5 | TRBV28 | TGTGCCAGCAGTTTAGTCGGGGACCAGCCCCAGCATTTT | CASSLVGDQPQHF
- | - | TRBJ2-7 | TRBV11-2 | TGTGCCAGCTCCGGAGGGGGCTACGAGCAGTACTTC | CASSGGGYEQYF
- | - | TRBJ1-1 | TRBV5-1 | TGCGCCAGCTTTCCACCGGGGGCATCGAACACTGAAGCTTTCTTT | CASFPPGASNTEAFF
- | - | TRBJ2-1 | TRBV27 | TGTGCCAGCAGTCATCAAGGCGTCTACAATGAGCAGTTCTTC | CASSHQGVYNEQFF
once | - | TRBJ2-1 | TRBV7-2 | TGTGCCAGCAGCTTAGTGAGGGGCAATGAGCAGTTCTTC | CASSLVRGNEQFF
- | - | TRBJ1-1 | TRBV5-5 | TGTGCCAGCAGCGTCACAGGTCAGGACACTGAAGCTTTCTTT | CASSVTGQDTEAFF
- | - | TRBJ2-5 | TRBV2 | TGTGCCAGCAAGACGGGGGTACCTCAAGAGACCCAGTACTTC | CASKTGVPQETQYF